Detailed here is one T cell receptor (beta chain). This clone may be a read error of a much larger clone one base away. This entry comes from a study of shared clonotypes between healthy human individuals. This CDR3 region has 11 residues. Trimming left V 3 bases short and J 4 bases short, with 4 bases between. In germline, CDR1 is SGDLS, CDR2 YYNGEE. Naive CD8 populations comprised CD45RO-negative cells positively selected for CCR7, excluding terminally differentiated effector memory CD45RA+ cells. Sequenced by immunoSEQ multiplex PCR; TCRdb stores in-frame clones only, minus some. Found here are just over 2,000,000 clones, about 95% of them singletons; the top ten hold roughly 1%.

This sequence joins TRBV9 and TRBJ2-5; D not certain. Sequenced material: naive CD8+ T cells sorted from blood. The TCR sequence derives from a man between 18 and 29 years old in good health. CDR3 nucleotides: TGTGCCAGCAGCGAAGGAGAGACCCAGTACTTC. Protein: CASSEGETQYF.